This T cell receptor beta chain was recovered during a study of T cell responses to AZD1222 COVID-19 vaccine (dated by TCRdb to about 2021). Regarding the complete study: TCR sequencing was performed for roughly 250 trial participants, of whom around 200 were given two doses of AZD1222 and approximately 25 were given two doses of MenACWY control vaccine. Trial participants were enrolled into age subgroups of 18-55, 56-69 and 70-plus years, which contained around 150, 29 and 61 TCR-sequenced participants, respectively. The research as a whole found: A significant rise in spike-specific TCR breadth and depth was observed after two AZD1222 doses relative to day 0 and relative to MenACWY recipients. The 56-69-year group was small, and its depth increase did not reach significance, likely because of low power. Because no samples from the day 14 peak response were available, repertoires could be characterized only after the peak T cell response. Conclusions about previously exposed vaccinees were limited because only six AZD1222 recipients were SARS-CoV-2 seropositive at baseline. The whole spike protein was spanned by vaccine-associated CD4 TCRs, and dominant responses were seen in regions 160-218 and 743-854. Reportedly, almost half of the unique spike-specific TCRs recognized epitopes lying outside the regions that are mutated in the B.1.351 and B.1.1.7 variants. Most participants were white British and females outnumbered males, and the authors suggested that clonal diversity may have been underestimated.

The sample's time point label, in plain terms: about 28 days (+/-7) after the second vaccine dose. AZD1222 recipients given second doses at about 4 weeks or at about 12 weeks were pooled, since spike-specific TCR depth and breadth were not found to differ between the two schedules. Samples from vaccinated people were obtained from the UK trials COV001 and COV002, which included a single-blind randomized controlled phase 2/3 trial of AZD1222 (ChAdOx1 nCoV-19) in healthy adults. For TCRbeta chain sequencing, PBMC samples were collected from trial participants at day 0 and at day 28 after the second dose. From its cysteine to its phenylalanine, the CDR3 spans 12 amino acids. Only the CDR3 DNA is retained, 36 bases long and in frame from the first base. V was cut back by 1 base and J by 7 bases, leaving a gap of 7 bases between them. For CDR1 and CDR2, the germline V gene lists SGHTA and FQGNSA. A word on this clone: Its antigen specificity is not known. Base quality data are lacking; no much larger clone is found one base away.

The CDR3 regions of human TCRbeta chains were subjected to immunosequencing. Concerning the study's data processing: Repertoire TCRs were matched against a reference library of SARS-CoV-2-specific TCRs generated with the MIRA antigen-specificity platform. Breadth meant the fraction of unique TCRs that were SARS-CoV-2-associated, whereas depth meant the fraction of total T cells that were SARS-CoV-2-associated. Each spike-specific TCR was assigned to its reactive spike region and to a CD4 or CD8 class using the MIRA data. Log10-transformed breadth and depth values were compared by one-way ANOVA with Sidak's multiple comparisons tests. In its TCRdb copy, this immuneACCESS table keeps in-frame sequences only and misses some clones. Where compared with another copy, unresolved V genes explain less than half of these, and the others have no known cause. V and J calls and clone size follow that table, whereas D and trimming were derived from the DNA. The sample contains 150,000 to 200,000 clones, just over 90% of them found a single time. The leading ten clones occupy around 0.99% of the sample.

Specimen: peripheral blood, collected 28 days after the second AZD1222 dose. The TCR sequence derives from an adult who received the AZD1222 COVID-19 vaccine. The V and J genes are TRBV7-2 and TRBJ1-2, with an unclear D gene assignment. The encoded CDR3 is CASSLVRAGYTF. The nucleotides read TGTGCCAGCAGCTTAGTTAGGGCTGGCTACACCTTC. This CDR3, with the reference TRBV7-2 and TRBJ1-2 proteins standing in past its ends, gives the full variable domain GAGVSQSPSNKVTEKGKDVELRCDPISGHTALYWYRQSLGQGLEFLIYFQGNSAPDKSGLPSDRFSAERTGGSVSTLTIQRTQQEDSAVYLCASSLVRAGYTFGSGTRLTVV.